This TCR beta chain was recovered during a study of T cells in localized non-small cell lung cancer. Generated by immunoSEQ multiplex PCR, the TCRdb table keeps only in-frame clones and is missing some. The data hold about 52,000 clones, with around 87% observed a single time. Remarks on this clone: Its matching antigen is unknown.

The CDR3 length is 15 residues. Study conclusions and caveats: A median of about 54 of the top 100 tumor clones appeared in adjacent lung, which was paired and uninvolved. Prolonged overall survival went with higher T cell density in the blood. Exceeding tumor, uninvolved adjacent lung had the highest T cell clonality.

The chain uses TRBV7-5 and TRBJ2-7; the D segment call TRBD1 is taken from the table without a DNA check. TRBV7-5 counts as a pseudogene. The sequencing here drew on PBMCs, taken before any cancer treatment. The receptor was derived from a female donor with stage II lung adenocarcinoma. Here the CDR3 DNA reads TGTGCCAGAAGCTTAGACTGGACAGGGGGCTACGAGCAGTACTTC. Its translation: CARSLDWTGGYEQYF.